This entry concerns a single TCR beta chain. No antigen is known for it. The data were obtained in a study of a mutant IDH1 vaccine in newly diagnosed glioma. Whole-study context: The start of vaccination came 4-6 weeks after radiotherapy alone, or with temozolomide cycles. Of the patients given treatment, approximately 60% were male and around 38% were female, and a mean age of around 44 years was recorded. V12 fell at week 35 and V13, the study end, at week 47. Study-wide results and limits: Over 85% of patients showed vaccine-induced immune responses across multiple MHC alleles.

Indicated time point: week 35, safety follow-up. Every single dose of the vaccine, 300 ug of mutant IDH1 20-mer peptide, came with topical imiquimod. Sequencing was performed with immunoSEQ multiplex PCR; in TCRdb, only in-frame clones are kept and a portion is missing. Of some 50,000 clones listed, almost 95% are singletons. V lost 5 bases and J lost 0, with 11 bases in between. This CDR3 is 14 amino acids long. The V gene's germline CDR1 is KGHSH and CDR2 LQKENI. Material: PBMCs, obtained from a glioma patient whose treatment included an IDH1 peptide vaccine. This clonotype was obtained from a man aged 50-60 years with glioma. V gene TRBV18 combines with J gene TRBJ2-7; D perhaps matches TRBD1 (5 bases). The CDR3 region has the DNA TGTGCCAGCTCATGGGGCGGCAGCTCCTACGAGCAGTACTTC. Its translation is CASSWGGSSYEQYF.